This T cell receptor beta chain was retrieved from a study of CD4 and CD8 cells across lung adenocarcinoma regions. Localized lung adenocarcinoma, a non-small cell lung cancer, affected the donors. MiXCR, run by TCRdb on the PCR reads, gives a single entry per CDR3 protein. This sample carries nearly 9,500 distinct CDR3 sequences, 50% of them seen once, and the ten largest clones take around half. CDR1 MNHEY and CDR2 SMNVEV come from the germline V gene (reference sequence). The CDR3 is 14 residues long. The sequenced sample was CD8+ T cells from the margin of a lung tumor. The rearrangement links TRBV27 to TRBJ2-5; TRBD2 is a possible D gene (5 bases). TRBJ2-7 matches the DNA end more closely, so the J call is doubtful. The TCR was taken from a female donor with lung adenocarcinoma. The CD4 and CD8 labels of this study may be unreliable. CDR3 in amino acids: CASSSQTRTYEQYF. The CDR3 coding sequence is TGTGCCAGCAGCTCCCAAACTAGGACCTACGAGCAGTACTTC.